This T cell receptor beta chain was recorded in a study of monozygotic twins with inflammatory bowel disease (dated by TCRdb to between 2018 and 2021). Regarding the complete study: The complete study included about 28 monozygotic twin pairs: 19 IBD-discordant Danish pairs and nine German pairs, of which four were IBD-concordant and five were IBD-discordant. The search for disease-associated traits relied mainly on comparing IBD patients with their genetically identical healthy co-twins within discordant pairs. Each individual had, on average, about 151 000 unique TCRalpha sequences and 181 000 unique TCRbeta sequences available for analysis. What the authors observed across the whole study: TCRbeta repertoire diversity, by inverse Simpson index, was decreased in IBD patients compared with their healthy co-twins. Distinction between different T cell subtypes could not be achieved in the analysis. Background noise and inter-individual variability may have been introduced into the repertoires by the differing immunosuppressive treatments among patients. IBD patients shared fewer clonotypes with other individuals than healthy twins did, most markedly in patients showing signs of disease activity. Repertoire similarity did not differ between concordant and discordant twins, possibly due to limited statistical power. The results gave no support for a single strong signal or clonotype linked to IBD.

Reading from cysteine to phenylalanine, the CDR3 counts 15 amino acids. Only the protein is on record. Via the germline V gene, CDR1 is MDHEN and CDR2 SYDVKM. A roughly 2.4 ml peripheral blood sample was drawn into PAXgene tubes per donor and stored at -80°C. Without T cell sorting, total RNA was isolated from whole blood using the PAXgene blood miRNA kit on an automated QIAcube. Peripheral blood from monozygotic twin pairs, either concordant or discordant for inflammatory bowel disease, underwent deep TCRalpha and TCRbeta repertoire profiling that used unique molecular barcoding. Smoking habits were recorded for all twin pairs, and each individual was classified as a current, former or never smoker. Library preparation was by 5' RACE. The input for every TCR library was 3,500 to 4,000 ng of total RNA. For each sample, cDNA synthesis with SMARTScribe reverse transcriptase was split into eight separate reactions. Unique molecular identifiers containing a 6-nucleotide sample barcode were introduced through template switching during cDNA synthesis. TCRalpha and TCRbeta cDNA was amplified by two nested PCRs of 16 and 9 cycles, with bead purification after each PCR. Before amplification, the cDNA was both treated with uracil DNA-glycosylase and purified with the QIAquick PCR purification kit. The second PCR added Illumina TruSeq-compatible adapters along with sample-specific barcodes. Library quality and concentration were checked on TapeStation and Qubit, and libraries were pooled at about 5 ng each. Sequencing of pooled libraries was carried out on an Illumina HiSeq2500 single-index Rapid Run using 2 x 100 bp reads and custom sequencing primers. The original pipeline was this. UMI-based consensus assembly with MiGEC version 1.2.6 was used to correct PCR and sequencing errors. MiXCR version 2.1.1 was used for V(D)J alignment, clonotype assembly and CDR3 extraction. Gene usage, clonotype sharing and MAIT/NKT TCR abundance were normalised by analysing the top 1000, 10 000 and 20 000 clonotypes per sample. After downsampling to 27 000 UMIs, diversity was calculated as the inverse Simpson index using the vegan R package. Paired Mann-Whitney U tests were applied to discordant twin pairs, with Benjamini-Hochberg correction for multiple testing. TCRdb reprocessed the reads, so every CDR3 protein sequence counts as one entry and DNA is not shown. The V and J calls here are based on TCRdb, not the publication. The table held for this sample gives roughly 200,000 distinct CDR3 sequences. The top ten clonotypes cover under 8.5% of the sample.

As concerns this clonotype: Its recognized antigen is unknown.

Specimen: blood. This chain joins TRBV28 to TRBJ1-1. The source is a human donor with ulcerative colitis or Crohn's disease, or a healthy co-twin of an affected twin (not recorded which). The CDR3 region: CASGFQMKGNTEAFF.